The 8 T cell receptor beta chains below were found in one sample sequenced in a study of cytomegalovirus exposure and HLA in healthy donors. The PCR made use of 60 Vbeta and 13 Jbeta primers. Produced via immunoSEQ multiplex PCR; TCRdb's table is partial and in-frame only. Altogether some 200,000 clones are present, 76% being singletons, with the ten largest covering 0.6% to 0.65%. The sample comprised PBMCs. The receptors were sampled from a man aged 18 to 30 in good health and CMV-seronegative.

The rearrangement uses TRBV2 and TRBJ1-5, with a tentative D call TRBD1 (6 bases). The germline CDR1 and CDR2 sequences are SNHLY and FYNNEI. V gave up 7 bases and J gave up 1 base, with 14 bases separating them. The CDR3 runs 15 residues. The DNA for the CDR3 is TGTGCCAGCAAGGTGGCGGGGGCGAGCAATCAGCCCCAGCATTTT. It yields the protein CASKVAGASNQPQHF.

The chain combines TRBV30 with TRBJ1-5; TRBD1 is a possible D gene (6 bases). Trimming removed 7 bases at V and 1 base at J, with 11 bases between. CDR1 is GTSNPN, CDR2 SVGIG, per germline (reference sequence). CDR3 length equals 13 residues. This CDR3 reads CAYQQGSNQPQHF. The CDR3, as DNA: TGTGCCTATCAACAGGGAAGCAATCAGCCCCAGCATTTT.

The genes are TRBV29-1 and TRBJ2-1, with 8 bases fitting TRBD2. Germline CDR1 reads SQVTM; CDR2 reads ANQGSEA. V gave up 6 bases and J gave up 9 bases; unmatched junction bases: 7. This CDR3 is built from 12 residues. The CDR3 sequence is CSVAGRGGEQFF. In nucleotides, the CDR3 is TGCAGCGTCGCCGGGAGGGGGGGTGAGCAGTTCTTC.

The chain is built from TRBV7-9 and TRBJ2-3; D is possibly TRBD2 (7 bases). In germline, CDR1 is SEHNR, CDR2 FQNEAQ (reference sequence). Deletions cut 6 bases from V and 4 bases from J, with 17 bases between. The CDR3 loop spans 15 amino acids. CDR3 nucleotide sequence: TGTGCCAGCAGACCTCCGGGGGGCCTCGCAGATACGCAGTATTTT. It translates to CASRPPGGLADTQYF.

The CDR3 DNA sequence: TGCGCCAGCAGTACGACGACTGACAGTGAAGCTTTCTTT. As protein: CASSTTTDSEAFF. This chain uses TRBV5-1 with TRBJ1-1, with D possibly TRBD1 on 5 matching bases. Deletions cut 5 bases from V and 7 bases from J, with 15 bases between. Per germline, CDR1 SGHRS and CDR2 YFSETQ. The CDR3 covers 13 residues.

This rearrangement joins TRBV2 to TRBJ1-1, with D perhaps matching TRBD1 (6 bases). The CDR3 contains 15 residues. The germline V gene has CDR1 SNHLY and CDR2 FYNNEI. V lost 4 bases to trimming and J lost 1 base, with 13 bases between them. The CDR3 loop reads CASSGGGGANTEAFF. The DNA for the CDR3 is TGTGCCAGCAGTGGAGGAGGGGGGGCGAACACTGAAGCTTTCTTT.

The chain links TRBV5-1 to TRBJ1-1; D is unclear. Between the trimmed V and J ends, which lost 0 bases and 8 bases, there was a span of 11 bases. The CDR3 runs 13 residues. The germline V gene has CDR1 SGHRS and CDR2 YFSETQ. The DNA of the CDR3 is TGCGCCAGCAGCTTGGCAGGTACGTTAGAAGCTTTCTTT. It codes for CASSLAGTLEAFF.

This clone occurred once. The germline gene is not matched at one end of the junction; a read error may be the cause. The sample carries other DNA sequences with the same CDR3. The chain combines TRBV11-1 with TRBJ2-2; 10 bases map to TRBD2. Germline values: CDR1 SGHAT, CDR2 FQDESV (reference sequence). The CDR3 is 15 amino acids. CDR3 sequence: CASSLLAGGTGELFF. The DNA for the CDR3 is TGTGCCAGCAGCTTATTAGCGGGAGGCACCGGGGAGCTGTTTTTC.